The rows below give T cell receptor beta chains drawn from one sample of a study of cytomegalovirus exposure and HLA in healthy donors. The repertoire was sequenced with immunoSEQ multiplex PCR; TCRdb's copy has only in-frame clones and lacks some. The table includes approximately 170,000 clones, less than 90% detected once. The specimen was PBMCs. The receptor set was obtained from a man aged 25-45 years in good health and CMV-seropositive. CDR3s include the opening cysteine and the closing phenylalanine or tryptophan. Each record gives: CDR3 protein, CDR3 DNA, CDR3 length, J gene, D gene, clone size, V gene. D genes are given only for firm matches. Some rows mark clone size as missing; the rest say once, few, many or name a class of expanded clone.

CDR3: CAISEQAGVGRDTQYF; DNA: TGTGCCATCAGTGAGCAAGCGGGCGTTGGCCGCGATACGCAGTATTTT; length: 16; J: TRBJ2-3; D: -; size: -; V: TRBV10-3
CDR3: CATSGQGSSGYGYTF; DNA: TGTGCCACCAGCGGACAGGGGTCGTCAGGCTATGGCTACACCTTC; length: 15; J: TRBJ1-2; D: TRBD1; size: once; V: TRBV10-3
CDR3: CASSFPRDRVTSSGNTIYF; DNA: TGTGCCAGCAGCTTCCCCAGGGACAGGGTGACCTCCTCTGGAAACACCATATATTTT; length: 19; J: TRBJ1-3; D: TRBD1; size: once; V: TRBV7-9
CDR3: CASSVGSYTF; DNA: TGTGCCAGCAGCGTAGGTAGCTACACCTTC; length: 10; J: TRBJ1-2; D: -; size: -; V: TRBV9
CDR3: CASSSRLAGEDTQYF; DNA: TGTGCCAGCAGCTCCCGACTAGCGGGGGAAGATACGCAGTATTTT; length: 15; J: TRBJ2-3; D: TRBD2; size: -; V: TRBV6-4
CDR3: CASSPGGGLPSQYF; DNA: TGTGCCAGCTCACCAGGGGGAGGCCTACCGTCCCAGTACTTC; length: 14; J: TRBJ2-5; D: -; size: -; V: TRBV18
CDR3: CASSNWGQGFSYEQYF; DNA: TGTGCCAGCAGCAACTGGGGGCAGGGGTTCTCCTACGAGCAGTACTTC; length: 16; J: TRBJ2-7; D: -; size: -; V: TRBV7-8
CDR3: CAWSVRAGGRFGYTF; DNA: TGTGCCTGGAGTGTACGGGCAGGGGGAAGGTTTGGCTACACCTTC; length: 15; J: TRBJ1-2; D: TRBD1; size: -; V: TRBV30
CDR3: CSAGQGAEQYF; DNA: TGCAGTGCTGGACAGGGTGCCGAGCAGTACTTC; length: 11; J: TRBJ2-7; D: TRBD1; size: -; V: TRBV20-1
CDR3: CAWGSTTNEKLFF; DNA: TGTGCCTGGGGGAGTACAACTAATGAAAAACTGTTTTTT; length: 13; J: TRBJ1-4; D: -; size: -; V: TRBV30
CDR3: CASSLYRNTEAFF; DNA: TGTGCCAGCAGTTTGTACAGGAACACTGAAGCTTTCTTT; length: 13; J: TRBJ1-1; D: -; size: -; V: TRBV28
CDR3: CASSYLAGQYGDTQYF; DNA: TGCGCCAGCAGCTATTTGGCGGGACAGTACGGAGATACGCAGTATTTT; length: 16; J: TRBJ2-3; D: -; size: -; V: TRBV5-1
CDR3: CASSSPYEQYF; DNA: TGTGCCAGCAGTTCTCCCTACGAGCAGTACTTC; length: 11; J: TRBJ2-7; D: -; size: -; V: TRBV5-6
CDR3: CASSSQNRDGYTF; DNA: TGTGCCAGCAGCTCCCAAAACAGGGATGGCTACACCTTC; length: 13; J: TRBJ1-2; D: -; size: -; V: TRBV11-2
CDR3: CASSLEGYTQYF; DNA: TGTGCCAGCAGCTTGGAGGGGTATACGCAGTATTTT; length: 12; J: TRBJ2-3; D: -; size: -; V: TRBV5-4
CDR3: CATSRDLVAGWNTGELFF; DNA: TGTGCCACCAGCAGAGATTTAGTAGCGGGATGGAACACCGGGGAGCTGTTTTTT; length: 18; J: TRBJ2-2; D: TRBD2; size: -; V: TRBV15
CDR3: CASSLGQGYGYTF; DNA: TGTGCCAGCAGCTTAGGACAGGGCTATGGCTACACCTTC; length: 13; J: TRBJ1-2; D: TRBD1; size: few; V: TRBV7-2
CDR3: CASSSTSYEQYF; DNA: TGTGCCAGCAGTTCTACCTCCTACGAGCAGTACTTC; length: 12; J: TRBJ2-7; D: -; size: -; V: TRBV6-6
CDR3: CASSSTGANTEAFF; DNA: TGTGCCAGCAGCTCGACAGGGGCGAACACTGAAGCTTTCTTT; length: 14; J: TRBJ1-1; D: TRBD1; size: -; V: TRBV7-3
CDR3: CASSYVGLEPGDF; DNA: TGTGCCAGCAGTTACGTCGGACTTGAGCCGGGGGACTTC; length: 13; J: TRBJ2-5; D: -; size: -; V: TRBV6-6
CDR3: CASSLAPRGRSLYEQYF; DNA: TGTGCCAGCAGCTTAGCGCCTAGGGGGCGGTCCCTCTACGAGCAGTACTTC; length: 17; J: TRBJ2-7; D: TRBD1; size: -; V: TRBV7-9
CDR3: CASTLPGEATGELFF; DNA: TGTGCCAGCACCCTTCCAGGGGAAGCGACCGGGGAGCTGTTTTTT; length: 15; J: TRBJ2-2; D: -; size: -; V: TRBV7-9
CDR3: CASSDETGGETQYF; DNA: TGTGCCAGCAGCGATGAGACAGGGGGAGAGACCCAGTACTTC; length: 14; J: TRBJ2-5; D: TRBD1; size: -; V: TRBV13
CDR3: CASSVEPPLRGYTF; DNA: TGTGCCAGCAGCGTAGAACCCCCGTTGCGCGGCTACACCTTC; length: 14; J: TRBJ1-2; D: -; size: -; V: TRBV9
CDR3: CASSPFGQGRFSYEQYF; DNA: TGTGCCAGCAGCCCCTTTGGACAGGGAAGATTCTCCTACGAGCAGTACTTC; length: 17; J: TRBJ2-7; D: TRBD1; size: -; V: TRBV7-6
CDR3: CASRTDRGSSYEQYF; DNA: TGTGCCAGCAGAACCGACAGGGGAAGCTCCTACGAGCAGTACTTC; length: 15; J: TRBJ2-7; D: TRBD1; size: -; V: TRBV6-5
CDR3: CASSVGSTSGDTSTDTQYF; DNA: TGTGCCAGCAGCGTAGGGAGCACTAGCGGGGATACTAGCACAGATACGCAGTATTTT; length: 19; J: TRBJ2-3; D: TRBD2; size: -; V: TRBV9
CDR3: CASSLSRFPGELFF; DNA: TGTGCCAGCAGCTTAAGTCGGTTCCCCGGGGAGCTGTTTTTT; length: 14; J: TRBJ2-2; D: -; size: -; V: TRBV7-3
CDR3: CASTHQAKSPRNEQFF; DNA: TGTGCCAGCACCCACCAGGCGAAAAGCCCCCGAAATGAGCAGTTCTTC; length: 16; J: TRBJ2-1; D: -; size: -; V: TRBV9
CDR3: CASSSGQGFSDEQFF; DNA: TGTGCCAGCAGCTCGGGACAGGGGTTTAGTGATGAGCAGTTCTTC; length: 15; J: TRBJ2-1; D: TRBD1; size: -; V: TRBV6-4
CDR3: CASSGTGPDTQYF; DNA: TGCGCCAGCAGCGGAACAGGTCCGGATACGCAGTATTTT; length: 13; J: TRBJ2-3; D: -; size: -; V: TRBV5-1
CDR3: CASSLRVVNEKLFF; DNA: TGTGCCAGCAGCCTCAGGGTGGTTAATGAAAAACTGTTTTTT; length: 14; J: TRBJ1-4; D: -; size: medium-sized; V: TRBV2
CDR3: CASSYSASEYTDTQYF; DNA: TGTGCCAGCAGTTACTCGGCTAGCGAATACACAGATACGCAGTATTTT; length: 16; J: TRBJ2-3; D: -; size: -; V: TRBV6-6
CDR3: CASSQSTGQETQYF; DNA: TGTGCCAGCAGCCAGTCGACAGGGCAAGAGACCCAGTACTTC; length: 14; J: TRBJ2-5; D: TRBD1; size: -; V: TRBV7-7
CDR3: CASSTGQGVYGYTF; DNA: TGTGCCAGCAGCACGGGACAGGGGGTCTATGGCTACACCTTC; length: 14; J: TRBJ1-2; D: TRBD1; size: many; V: TRBV7-2
CDR3: CASSLRTSGGLVNEQFF; DNA: TGTGCCAGCAGTCTTCGGACTAGCGGGGGGTTGGTGAATGAGCAGTTCTTC; length: 17; J: TRBJ2-1; D: TRBD2; size: -; V: TRBV27
CDR3: CASSLFVNQPQHF; DNA: TGTGCCAGCAGTTTATTCGTGAATCAGCCCCAGCATTTT; length: 13; J: TRBJ1-5; D: -; size: -; V: TRBV27
CDR3: CASSPRTGDTGELFF; DNA: TGCGCCAGCAGCCCTCGGACGGGAGACACCGGGGAGCTGTTTTTT; length: 15; J: TRBJ2-2; D: -; size: -; V: TRBV5-1
CDR3: CASSDGTQNNEQFF; DNA: TGTGCCAGCAGCGACGGGACACAAAACAATGAGCAGTTCTTC; length: 14; J: TRBJ2-1; D: -; size: -; V: TRBV9
CDR3: CASSLVLAIRTDTQYF; DNA: TGTGCCAGCAGCTTAGTACTAGCGATTCGCACAGATACGCAGTATTTT; length: 16; J: TRBJ2-3; D: TRBD2; size: -; V: TRBV7-8
CDR3: CASSFSGLAKRTYEQYF; DNA: TGTGCCAGCAGTTTCTCCGGACTAGCGAAGAGAACCTACGAGCAGTACTTC; length: 17; J: TRBJ2-7; D: TRBD2; size: -; V: TRBV28
CDR3: CASSPAPGARDTIYF; DNA: TGTGCCAGCTCACCGGCACCAGGGGCCCGCGACACCATATATTTT; length: 15; J: TRBJ1-3; D: -; size: -; V: TRBV18
CDR3: CASSYGGGAGTEAFF; DNA: TGTGCCAGCAGTTACGGCGGGGGGGCAGGCACTGAAGCTTTCTTT; length: 15; J: TRBJ1-1; D: -; size: -; V: TRBV6-5
CDR3: CASSPRASGYTDTQYF; DNA: TGTGCCAGCTCACCACGGGCTAGCGGCTACACAGATACGCAGTATTTT; length: 16; J: TRBJ2-3; D: TRBD2; size: -; V: TRBV18
CDR3: CASRTSGEQYF; DNA: TGTGCCAGCAGGACTAGCGGGGAGCAGTACTTC; length: 11; J: TRBJ2-7; D: TRBD2; size: -; V: TRBV2
CDR3: CASSTRRDRGTYNSPLHF; DNA: TGTGCCAGCAGCACCCGAAGGGACAGGGGGACCTATAATTCACCCCTCCACTTT; length: 18; J: TRBJ1-6; D: TRBD1; size: -; V: TRBV9
CDR3: CASSLGLALETQYF; DNA: TGTGCCAGCAGTTTGGGACTAGCGTTGGAGACCCAGTACTTC; length: 14; J: TRBJ2-5; D: TRBD2; size: -; V: TRBV27
CDR3: CASGRASGGIYNEQFF; DNA: TGTGCCAGCGGCCGGGCTAGCGGGGGAATTTACAATGAGCAGTTCTTC; length: 16; J: TRBJ2-1; D: TRBD2; size: -; V: TRBV2
CDR3: CASRTGTLAKNIQYF; DNA: TGTGCCAGCAGAACCGGGACACTAGCCAAAAACATTCAGTACTTC; length: 15; J: TRBJ2-4; D: -; size: -; V: TRBV2
CDR3: CASSLEAGGWGTQYF; DNA: TGTGCCAGCAGCTTGGAGGCAGGGGGCTGGGGGACCCAGTACTTC; length: 15; J: TRBJ2-5; D: TRBD1; size: -; V: TRBV5-5
CDR3: CAWSSLAEIKYF; DNA: TGTGCCTGGAGTTCTCTAGCGGAAATAAAGTACTTC; length: 12; J: TRBJ2-7; D: TRBD2; size: -; V: TRBV30
CDR3: CASSSGQGVNEQYF; DNA: TGTGCCAGCAGCTCGGGACAGGGGGTAAACGAGCAGTACTTC; length: 14; J: TRBJ2-7; D: TRBD1; size: -; V: TRBV9
CDR3: CASSLVAIPGELFF; DNA: TGTGCCAGCAGCTTGGTCGCGATCCCCGGGGAGCTGTTTTTT; length: 14; J: TRBJ2-2; D: -; size: once; V: TRBV5-4
CDR3: CASSLGGRDGQYF; DNA: TGTGCCAGCAGCTTAGGCGGGAGGGACGGGCAGTACTTC; length: 13; J: TRBJ2-7; D: TRBD2; size: -; V: TRBV7-8
CDR3: CASSGAERTGELFF; DNA: TGCGCCAGCAGTGGAGCCGAGCGGACCGGGGAGCTGTTTTTT; length: 14; J: TRBJ2-2; D: -; size: -; V: TRBV10-1
CDR3: CASSTTGQGYEQYF; DNA: TGTGCCAGCAGTACGACAGGGCAGGGATACGAGCAGTACTTC; length: 14; J: TRBJ2-7; D: TRBD1; size: -; V: TRBV27
CDR3: CAISESGAGLAGTKNIQYF; DNA: TGTGCCATCAGTGAGTCGGGCGCAGGACTAGCGGGGACTAAAAACATTCAGTACTTC; length: 19; J: TRBJ2-4; D: TRBD2; size: once; V: TRBV10-3
CDR3: CASSPGQGQYF; DNA: TGTGCCAGCAGCCCGGGACAGGGTCAATACTTC; length: 11; J: TRBJ2-7; D: TRBD1; size: -; V: TRBV9
CDR3: CAISEGASGRASYEQYF; DNA: TGTGCCATCAGTGAAGGGGCTAGCGGGAGGGCGAGTTACGAGCAGTACTTC; length: 17; J: TRBJ2-7; D: TRBD2; size: -; V: TRBV10-3
CDR3: CSVPGGMGYTF; DNA: TGCAGCGTTCCGGGAGGTATGGGCTACACCTTC; length: 11; J: TRBJ1-2; D: -; size: once; V: TRBV29-1